A single sample is the source of the 26 T cell receptor beta chains below, sequenced in a study of graft-versus-host responses after intestinal transplantation. Antigens of these TCRs are unknown. The protocol was immunoSEQ multiplex PCR, while the TCRdb copy is restricted to in-frame clones and leaves out a portion. This table has some 92,000 clones, 92% appearing once. The sample in question was unstimulated CD4+ T cells sorted from spleen or lymph node cells, obtained before intestinal transplant. Receptors were obtained from a human donor who received an intestinal transplant.

This rearrangement joins TRBV11-2 to TRBJ2-3, with D perhaps matching TRBD2 (6 bases). CDR1 is SGHAT and CDR2 is FQNNGV in the germline V gene. V was cut by 0 bases and J by 4 bases, with 8 bases left in between. This CDR3 is 14 amino acids long. The CDR3, as DNA: TGTGCCAGCAGCTTAGACGGGAGAGCAGATACGCAGTATTTT. Translating it yields CASSLDGRADTQYF.

The V gene is TRBV30, the J gene TRBJ2-1, with 8 bases aligning to TRBD2. The CDR3 loop spans 18 amino acids. V shed 2 bases and J 0 bases; nucleotides not matched to a gene: 12. Germline-derived CDR1 and CDR2 are GTSNPN and SVGIG (reference sequence). CDR3 residues: CAWSPRAGAFSSYNEQFF. Written as DNA, the CDR3 is TGTGCCTGGAGTCCGAGAGCGGGGGCTTTTAGCTCCTACAATGAGCAGTTCTTC.

This chain joins TRBV27 and TRBJ1-1; D perhaps matches TRBD1 (6 bases). Trimming shortened V by 6 bases and J by 4 bases, and 18 bases separated the two germline ends. The CDR3 is 15 amino acids. The germline CDR1 and CDR2 sequences are MNHEY and SMNVEV (reference sequence). DNA of the CDR3: TGTGCCAGCAGCCGAATTGACAGGTCCCTCACTGAAGCTTTCTTT. It yields the protein CASSRIDRSLTEAFF.

Only one count was recorded for this clone. This rearrangement joins TRBV9 to TRBJ1-2, with D tentatively TRBD1 (5 bases). V was pared by 3 bases and J by 7 bases, with 19 bases between. The CDR3 covers 15 residues. Germline assignment: CDR1 SGDLS and CDR2 YYNGEE. The CDR3 DNA sequence: TGTGCCAGCAGCGGATACCGGGCCACTGGGGGTGGCTACACCTTC. Its translation is CASSGYRATGGGYTF.

J is TRBJ1-5 and V is TRBV7-2; D unclear. This CDR3 region has 13 residues. Trimming removed 2 bases at V and 6 bases at J, with 8 bases between. Germline assignment: CDR1 SGHTA and CDR2 FQGNSA. CDR3 DNA sequence: TGTGCCAGCAGCTTACGAGAGGGTCAGCCCCAGCATTTT. Protein product: CASSLREGQPQHF.

The gene calls are TRBV15 and TRBJ2-6; no clear D. V was cut by 1 base and J by 4 bases, with 11 bases left in between. CDR3 length equals 16 residues. Germline V gives CDR1 LNHNV, CDR2 YYDKDF (reference sequence). The CDR3 DNA reads as TGTGCCACCAGCAGAGGTGCAGGATCCGGGGCCAACGTCCTGACTTTC. The encoded protein is CATSRGAGSGANVLTF.

The rearrangement uses TRBV5-6 and TRBJ2-3; 11 nucleotides match TRBD2. CDR1 is SGHDT and CDR2 is YYEEEE in the germline V gene. The CDR3 is 16 residues long. With V trimmed by 4 bases and J by 5 bases, 9 bases remained unmatched. The CDR3 sequence: CASSQLAGVMGDTQYF. The CDR3 nucleotides read TGTGCCAGCAGCCAACTAGCGGGAGTAATGGGAGATACGCAGTATTTT.

The genes are TRBV18 and TRBJ2-2; no firm D call. CDR1 and CDR2 (germline): KGHSH, LQKENI. The ends were cut back, 2 bases at V and 3 bases at J, with 4 bases in the middle. This CDR3 is built from 13 residues. CDR3 loop: CASSPLDTGELFF. DNA of the CDR3: TGTGCCAGCTCACCATTGGACACCGGGGAGCTGTTTTTT.

The gene calls are TRBV5-4 and TRBJ1-2; D may be TRBD1 (5 bases). Germline CDR1 is SGHNT and CDR2 is YYREEE (reference sequence). The CDR3 has 16 residues. V lost 1 base and J 0 bases, leaving 13 bases between the germline ends. The CDR3 sequence: CASSLPSTESNYGYTF. The CDR3 DNA reads TGTGCCAGCAGCTTGCCTTCGACAGAATCTAACTATGGCTACACCTTC.

The rearrangement links TRBV19 to TRBJ1-2; no clear D gene. The germline V and J ends were trimmed by 1 base and 2 bases, with 14 bases remaining between them. Germline values: CDR1 LNHDA, CDR2 SQIVND (reference sequence). The CDR3 totals 16 residues. CDR3 sequence reads: CASSIVGGNINYGYTF. DNA of the CDR3: TGTGCCAGTAGTATAGTGGGAGGCAATATCAACTATGGCTACACCTTC.

V usage is TRBV19 and J usage is TRBJ2-5; TRBD2 might be the D (6 bases). This CDR3 is built from 13 residues. The germline gives CDR1 LNHDA, CDR2 SQIVND (reference sequence). V was pared by 6 bases and J by 5 bases, with 13 bases between. This CDR3 reads CASSPGLRETQYF. For the CDR3, the DNA is TGTGCCAGTAGCCCGGGACTTAGGGAGACCCAGTACTTC.

V usage is TRBV4-1 and J usage is TRBJ2-1; perhaps D is TRBD1 or TRBD2 (5 bases each). This CDR3 is built from 16 residues. V gave up 3 bases and J gave up 0 bases, with 12 bases separating them. Per the germline V gene, CDR1 is MGHRA and CDR2 is YSYEKL. CDR3 bases: TGCGCCAGCAGCCAGCTCAAGGGGAGCTCCTACAATGAGCAGTTCTTC. Translated, it gives CASSQLKGSSYNEQFF.

This chain connects TRBV6-1 to TRBJ2-2, with 8 bases fitting TRBD2. Germline V gene data show CDR1 as MNHNS and CDR2 as SASEGT. CDR3 length: 21 residues. Trimming removed 2 bases from V and 0 bases from J; junction bases left unmatched: 17. CDR3 nucleotide sequence: TGTGCCAGCAGTGAATTTTTTCGGGGGGCGAGCGGGAGCGCGAACACCGGGGAGCTGTTTTTT. It codes for CASSEFFRGASGSANTGELFF.

CDR3 in amino acids: CASTKTSGSRNEQFF. The CDR3 bases are TGTGCCAGCACCAAGACTAGCGGGAGTAGGAATGAGCAGTTCTTC. V is TRBV7-2 and J is TRBJ2-1; 12 nucleotides match TRBD2. V gave up 7 bases and J gave up 7 bases; unmatched junction bases: 8. This CDR3 is 15 amino acids long. The germline CDR1 and CDR2 sequences are SGHTA and FQGNSA.

The chain links TRBV19 to TRBJ2-5; D gene unclear. This CDR3 is 13 amino acids long. Deletions cut 3 bases from V and 3 bases from J, with 8 bases between. Germline loops: CDR1 LNHDA, CDR2 SQIVND (reference sequence). CDR3 sequence (DNA): TGTGCCAGTAGTATCAATGGGGAAGAGACCCAGTACTTC. Its protein product is CASSINGEETQYF.

The rearrangement links TRBV5-1 to TRBJ1-3; 7 bases align to TRBD1. Trimming at V came to 4 bases and at J to 2 bases, leaving 6 bases not matched to a gene. Looked up from germline, CDR1 is SGHRS and CDR2 is YFSETQ. This CDR3 is 15 amino acids long. The CDR3 bases are TGCGCCAGCAGCCTGGGACAGCGGGCTGGAAACACCATATATTTT. Translation gives CASSLGQRAGNTIYF.

The CDR3 region has the DNA TGTGCCAGCAGTTGGGACTGGGGCAATGAGCAGTTCTTC. Translating gives CASSWDWGNEQFF. The chain employs TRBV6-6 and TRBJ2-1, with D tentatively TRBD2 (6 bases). Germline lookup yields CDR1 MNHNY and CDR2 SVGAGI (reference sequence). Trimming left V 4 bases short and J 6 bases short, with 10 bases between. The CDR3 runs to 13 residues.

On this clone: Sequence at one end of the junction differs from germline and may be a read error. The CDR3 is CASTPGNPGELFF. The CDR3 nucleotides read TGTGCCAGCACGCCAGGGAACCCCGGGGAGCTGTTTTTT. This rearrangement joins TRBV28 to TRBJ2-2, with D perhaps TRBD1 (5 bases). The CDR3 consists of 13 residues. Germline V gene lookup returns CDR1 MDHEN and CDR2 SYDVKM.

CDR3 nucleotide sequence: TGTGCCAGTAGTCCACCGCGACTAGCGGGAGGGGATGAGCAGTTCTTC. Translation: CASSPPRLAGGDEQFF. The gene calls are TRBV19 and TRBJ2-1; TRBD2 matches 14 bases. From germline, CDR1 is LNHDA and CDR2 SQIVND (reference sequence). V was clipped by 5 bases and J by 8 bases; unmatched bases: 8. CDR3 length equals 16 residues.

This chain uses TRBV5-5 with TRBJ1-1, with D possibly TRBD1 on 5 matching bases. V was shortened by 4 bases and J by 0 bases, with 13 bases between the two germline ends. The CDR3 length is 15 residues. Germline V gives CDR1 SGHKS, CDR2 YYEKEE (reference sequence). CDR3 residues: CASSPIQVMNTEAFF. The CDR3, as DNA: TGTGCCAGCAGCCCCATACAGGTCATGAACACTGAAGCTTTCTTT.

This sequence joins TRBV27 and TRBJ2-6; no clear D gene. Trimming left V 7 bases short and J 0 bases short, with 13 bases between. CDR3 length equals 16 residues. Germline CDR1 reads MNHEY; CDR2 reads SMNVEV (reference sequence). CDR3 DNA sequence: TGTGCCAGCAAAGTCGCAGAAGCCTCTGGGGCCAACGTCCTGACTTTC. It encodes CASKVAEASGANVLTF.

The chain carries TRBV5-6 and TRBJ2-5; 12 nucleotides line up with TRBD2. The CDR3 spans 18 residues. Germline CDR1 reads SGHDT; CDR2 reads YYEEEE. The V segment lost 0 bases and the J segment 5 bases; nucleotides outside the gene matches: 11. The CDR3, as DNA: TGTGCCAGCAGCTTGGTGGCTAGCGGGAGGGCTTCCAGGGAGACCCAGTACTTC. Its protein product is CASSLVASGRASRETQYF. The whole variable domain, filled in from reference TRBV5-6 and TRBJ2-5, reads DAGVTQSPTHLIKTRGQQVTLRCSPKSGHDTVSWYQQALGQGPQFIFQYYEEEERQRGNFPDRFSGHQFPNYSSELNVNALLLGDSALYLCASSLVASGRASRETQYFGPGTRLLVL.

The CDR3 reads CASSEGLLAGLGIEDEQYF. The CDR3 DNA reads as TGTGCCAGCAGTGAAGGGTTGCTAGCGGGATTAGGGATTGAGGACGAGCAGTACTTC. The rearrangement links TRBV6-1 to TRBJ2-7, with 9 positions matching TRBD2. V shed 1 base, J shed 5 bases, and the junction held 18 bases outside the gene matches. In germline, CDR1 is MNHNS, CDR2 SASEGT. The CDR3 contains 19 residues.

The CDR3 coding sequence is TGTGCCAGCAGCTTGGGGCTCTGGCGGGAGGGAAATGAGCAGTTCTTC. Encoded protein: CASSLGLWREGNEQFF. This chain uses TRBV5-4 with TRBJ2-1; 9 bases align to TRBD2. Per the germline V gene, CDR1 is SGHNT and CDR2 is YYREEE (reference sequence). The CDR3 spans 16 residues. The V segment lost 0 bases and the J segment 7 bases; nucleotides outside the gene matches: 8.

This sequence joins TRBV5-1 and TRBJ1-3; 7 nucleotides match TRBD1. Germline V CDR1 and CDR2: SGHRS, YFSETQ. J was trimmed by 0 bases and V by 0 bases; bases with no gene match: 0. The length of the CDR3 is 15 residues. The CDR3 coding sequence is TGCGCCAGCAGCTTGGCAGGGGGCTCTGGAAACACCATATATTTT. Its protein product is CASSLAGGSGNTIYF. Drawing the rest from reference TRBV5-1 and TRBJ1-3, the complete variable domain is KAGVTQTPRYLIKTRGQQVTLSCSPISGHRSVSWYQQTPGQGLQFLFEYFSETQRNKGNFPGRFSGRQFSNSRSEMNVSTLELGDSALYLCASSLAGGSGNTIYFGEGSWLTVV.

The DNA for the CDR3 is TGCGCCAGCAGCTTGACCCTAGCGGGGAGAGCAGAGACCCAGTACTTC. Its protein product is CASSLTLAGRAETQYF. V and J are TRBV5-1 and TRBJ2-5, with 9 bases aligning to TRBD2. Germline lookup yields CDR1 SGHRS and CDR2 YFSETQ. The junction had 8 bases not matched to a gene; V was cut back by 1 base and J by 4 bases. The CDR3 sequence is 16 residues long.